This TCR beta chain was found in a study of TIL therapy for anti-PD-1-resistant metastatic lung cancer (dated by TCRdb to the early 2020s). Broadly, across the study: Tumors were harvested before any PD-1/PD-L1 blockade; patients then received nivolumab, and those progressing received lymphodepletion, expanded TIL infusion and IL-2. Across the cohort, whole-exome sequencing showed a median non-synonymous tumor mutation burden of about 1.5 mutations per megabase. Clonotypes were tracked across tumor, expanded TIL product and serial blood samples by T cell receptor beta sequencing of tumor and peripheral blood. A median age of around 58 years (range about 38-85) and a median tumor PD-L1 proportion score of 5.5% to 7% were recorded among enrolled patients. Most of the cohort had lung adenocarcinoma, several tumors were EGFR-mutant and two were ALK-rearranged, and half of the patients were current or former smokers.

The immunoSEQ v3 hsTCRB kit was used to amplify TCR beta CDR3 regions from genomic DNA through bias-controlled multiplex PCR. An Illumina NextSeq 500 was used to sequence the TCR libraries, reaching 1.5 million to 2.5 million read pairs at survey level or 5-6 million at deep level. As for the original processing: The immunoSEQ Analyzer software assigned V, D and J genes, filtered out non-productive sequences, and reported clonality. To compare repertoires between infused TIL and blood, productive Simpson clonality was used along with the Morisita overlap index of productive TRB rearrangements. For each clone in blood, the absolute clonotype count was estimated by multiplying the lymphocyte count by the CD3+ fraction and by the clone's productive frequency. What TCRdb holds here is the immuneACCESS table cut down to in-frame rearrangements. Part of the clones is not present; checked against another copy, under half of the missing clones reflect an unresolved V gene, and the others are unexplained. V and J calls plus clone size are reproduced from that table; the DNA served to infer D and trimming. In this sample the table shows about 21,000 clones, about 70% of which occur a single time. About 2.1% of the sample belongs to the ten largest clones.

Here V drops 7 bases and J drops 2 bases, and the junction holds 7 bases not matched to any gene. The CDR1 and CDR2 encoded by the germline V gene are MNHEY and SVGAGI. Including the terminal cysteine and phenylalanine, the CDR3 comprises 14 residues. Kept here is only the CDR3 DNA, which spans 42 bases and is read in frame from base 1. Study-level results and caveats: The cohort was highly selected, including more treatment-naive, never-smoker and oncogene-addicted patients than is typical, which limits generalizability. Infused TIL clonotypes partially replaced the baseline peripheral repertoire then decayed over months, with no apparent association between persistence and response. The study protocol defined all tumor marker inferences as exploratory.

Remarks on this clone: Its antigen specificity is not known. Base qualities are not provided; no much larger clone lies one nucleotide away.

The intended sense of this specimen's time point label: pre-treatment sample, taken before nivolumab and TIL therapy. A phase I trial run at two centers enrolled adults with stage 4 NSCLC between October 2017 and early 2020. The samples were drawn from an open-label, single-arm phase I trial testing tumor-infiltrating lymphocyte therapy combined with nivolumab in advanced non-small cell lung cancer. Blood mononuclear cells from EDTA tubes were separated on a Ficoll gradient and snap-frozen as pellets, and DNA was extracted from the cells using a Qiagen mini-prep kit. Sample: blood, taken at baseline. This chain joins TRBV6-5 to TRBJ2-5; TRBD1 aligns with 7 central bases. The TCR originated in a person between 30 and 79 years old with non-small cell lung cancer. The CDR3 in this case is CASKGASGQETQYF. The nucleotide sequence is TGTGCCAGCAAGGGGGCATCGGGGCAAGAGACCCAGTACTTC.